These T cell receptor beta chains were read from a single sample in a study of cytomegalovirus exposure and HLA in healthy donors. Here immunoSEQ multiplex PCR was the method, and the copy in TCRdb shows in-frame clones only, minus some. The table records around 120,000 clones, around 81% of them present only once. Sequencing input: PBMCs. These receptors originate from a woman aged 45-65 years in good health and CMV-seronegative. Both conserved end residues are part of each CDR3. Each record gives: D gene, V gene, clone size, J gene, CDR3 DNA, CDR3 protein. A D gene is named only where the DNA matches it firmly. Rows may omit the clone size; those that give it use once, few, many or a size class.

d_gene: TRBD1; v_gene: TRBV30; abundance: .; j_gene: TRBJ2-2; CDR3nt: TGTGCCTGGGCGGGACAGGCGAACACCGGGGAGCTGTTTTTT; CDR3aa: CAWAGQANTGELFF
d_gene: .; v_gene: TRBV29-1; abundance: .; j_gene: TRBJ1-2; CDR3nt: TGCAGCGTTACCCACCCCTCAGGGGCCAACTATGGCTACACCTTC; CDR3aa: CSVTHPSGANYGYTF
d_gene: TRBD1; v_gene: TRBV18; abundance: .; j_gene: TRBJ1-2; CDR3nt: TGTGCCAGCTCGCACGGGACAGCCCCGTCTAACTATGGCTACACCTTC; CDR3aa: CASSHGTAPSNYGYTF
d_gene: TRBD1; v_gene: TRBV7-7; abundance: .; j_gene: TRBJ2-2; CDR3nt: TGTGCTAGCAGCCTTAGACAGGGAGTCGAGGCCGGGGAGCTGTTTTTT; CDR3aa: CASSLRQGVEAGELFF
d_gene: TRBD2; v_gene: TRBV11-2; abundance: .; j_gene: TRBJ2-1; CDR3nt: TGTGCCAGCAGCTTATATGCGGGAGGACCCAATGAGCAGTTCTTC; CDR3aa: CASSLYAGGPNEQFF
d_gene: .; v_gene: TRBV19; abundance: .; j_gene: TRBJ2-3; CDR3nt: TGTGCCAGTAGGAGACAAGGGGTGCAGGGAACAGATACGCAGTATTTT; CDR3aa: CASRRQGVQGTDTQYF
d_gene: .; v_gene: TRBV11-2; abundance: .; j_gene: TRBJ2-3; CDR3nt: TGTGCCAGGTTAATGGGGGGAGATACGCAGTATTTT; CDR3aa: CARLMGGDTQYF
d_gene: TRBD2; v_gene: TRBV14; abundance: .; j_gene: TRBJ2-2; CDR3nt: TGTGCCAGCAGCCAAGAACTAGCGGGAGCGAACACCGGGGAGCTGTTTTTT; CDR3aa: CASSQELAGANTGELFF
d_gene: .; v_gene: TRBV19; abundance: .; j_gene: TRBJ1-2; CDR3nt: TGTGCCAGTAGTATCGCCGGGAGGGCTAACTATGGCTACACCTTC; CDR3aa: CASSIAGRANYGYTF
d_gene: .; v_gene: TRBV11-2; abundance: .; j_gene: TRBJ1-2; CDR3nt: TGTGCCAGCAGCTTAAGCAGGGATGGCTACACCTTC; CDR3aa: CASSLSRDGYTF
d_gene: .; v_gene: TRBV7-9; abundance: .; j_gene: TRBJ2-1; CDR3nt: TGTGCCAGCAGCTTAGCCCCTTGGGAGAGCTCCTACAATGAGCAGTTCTTC; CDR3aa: CASSLAPWESSYNEQFF
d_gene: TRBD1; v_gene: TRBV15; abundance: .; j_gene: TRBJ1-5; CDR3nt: TGTGCCACCAGCAGAGCTCAGGGGGTCGGCAATCAGCCCCAGCATTTT; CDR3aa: CATSRAQGVGNQPQHF
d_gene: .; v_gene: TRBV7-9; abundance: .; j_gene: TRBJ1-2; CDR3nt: TGTGCCAGCAGCCCCCTACTTGTCCCGGGGAACTATGGCTACACCTTC; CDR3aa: CASSPLLVPGNYGYTF
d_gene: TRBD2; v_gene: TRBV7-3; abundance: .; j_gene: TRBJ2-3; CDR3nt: TGTGCCAGCAGCGCCACTAGCGGGAGTGATACGCAGTATTTT; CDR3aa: CASSATSGSDTQYF
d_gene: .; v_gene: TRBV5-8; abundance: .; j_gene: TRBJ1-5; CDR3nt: TGTGCCAGCACCTTTGAGGGCGGGGGGGGCGGTCAGCCCCAGCATTTT; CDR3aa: CASTFEGGGGGQPQHF
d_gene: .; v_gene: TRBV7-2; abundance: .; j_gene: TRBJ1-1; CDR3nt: TGTGCCAGCCCCCGAGCTTTCTTT; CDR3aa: CASPRAFF
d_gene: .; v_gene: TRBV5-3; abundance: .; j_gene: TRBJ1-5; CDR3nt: TGTGCCAGAAGACACAGCAATCAGCCCCAGCATTTT; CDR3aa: CARRHSNQPQHF
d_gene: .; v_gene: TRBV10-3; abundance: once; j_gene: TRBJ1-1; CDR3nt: TGTGCCATCAGTGAGTCCAGGGTGAAAACTGAAGCTTTCTTT; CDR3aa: CAISESRVKTEAFF
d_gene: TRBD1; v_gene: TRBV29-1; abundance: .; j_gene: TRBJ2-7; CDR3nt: TGCAGCGACTTCCGGGACAGGACCTCCCTTTGGGGTGGGCAGTACTTC; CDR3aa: CSDFRDRTSLWGGQYF
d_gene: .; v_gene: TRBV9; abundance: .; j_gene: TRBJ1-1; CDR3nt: TGTGCCAGCAGCGGGGCTGGAAGTTCGGGGTTGGCTTTCTTT; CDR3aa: CASSGAGSSGLAFF